The sequence of this T cell receptor (beta chain) was determined in a study of cytomegalovirus exposure and HLA in healthy donors. As for this clone: The target antigen is unknown.

V was pared by 1 base and J by 6 bases, with 7 bases of the junction left unmatched. Per germline, CDR1 SGHRS and CDR2 YFSETQ. CDR3 length: 15 amino acids. Study observations and caveats: Analysis performed later showed TCR beta chains linked to HLA being more clonally expanded than equally common others. The authors judged a highly shared variant cluster likely a sequencing artifact. Researchers reported in a later analysis that a missense DCLRE1C variant was tied to TCR beta V- and J-gene trimming.

PCR involved 60 Vbeta and 13 Jbeta primers. Profiled with immunoSEQ multiplex PCR; TCRdb holds only in-frame clones, not every one. The sample contains 90,000 to 120,000 clones, around three quarters of which appear only once. Despite likely unrecorded immune exposures, the donors were nominally healthy at the time of sampling. The receptor was isolated from a man aged 30-40 years in good health and CMV-seronegative. The chain employs TRBV5-1 and TRBJ2-1; 7 bases align to TRBD2. The sequenced material came from PBMCs. The CDR3 DNA is TGCGCCAGCAGCTTGCAGGGCGGGAGCGGCAATGAGCAGTTCTTC. Amino acid sequence: CASSLQGGSGNEQFF. The whole variable domain, remainder taken from reference TRBV5-1 and TRBJ2-1, is KAGVTQTPRYLIKTRGQQVTLSCSPISGHRSVSWYQQTPGQGLQFLFEYFSETQRNKGNFPGRFSGRQFSNSRSEMNVSTLELGDSALYLCASSLQGGSGNEQFFGPGTRLTVL.